These 18 T cell receptor beta chains originate from one sample sequenced in a study of blood T cell repertoires in COVID-19. Repertoires were generated with immunoSEQ multiplex PCR, while TCRdb's copy carries only in-frame clones and drops some. The sample consists of a few hundred thousand clones, approximately 90% of them appearing once. What was sequenced was PBMCs or T cells enriched from blood (not recorded which). These receptors were taken from a woman aged 55-69 years who had recovered from COVID-19.

Only one count was recorded for this clone. The rearrangement links TRBV11-2 to TRBJ2-7, with 8 bases aligning to TRBD2. V shed 3 bases, J shed 2 bases, and the junction held 6 bases outside the gene matches. Germline CDR1 is SGHAT and CDR2 is FQNNGV. The CDR3 totals 15 residues. The CDR3 region is CASSFGGAGPYEQYF. CDR3 nucleotide sequence: TGTGCCAGCAGCTTCGGGGGGGCAGGCCCCTACGAGCAGTACTTC.

This chain joins TRBV2 and TRBJ2-3; TRBD1 agrees at 8 bases. CDR1 is SNHLY, CDR2 FYNNEI, per germline. The CDR3 runs to 12 residues. The J segment lost 8 bases and the V segment lost 6 bases, leaving 4 bases of the junction unmatched. In nucleotides, the CDR3 is TGTGCCAGCAGGGACAGGGATGTTACGCAGTATTTT. Translating it yields CASRDRDVTQYF.

The CDR3 spells CASSYRAGVSYEQYV. DNA for the CDR3: TGTGCCAGCAGTTACCGGGCGGGTGTCTCCTACGAGCAGTACGTC. The rearrangement uses TRBV6-5 and TRBJ2-7, with D perhaps matching TRBD2 (5 bases). Trimming removed 2 bases at V and 0 bases at J, with 11 bases between. CDR1 and CDR2 from the germline V gene are MNHEY and SVGAGI. The CDR3 is 15 residues long.

The V and J genes are TRBV1 and TRBJ2-2; the table names TRBD1, a call not compared with the DNA. TRBV1 is a pseudogene. The CDR3 totals 17 residues. The CDR3 region has the DNA TGCACCAGCAGCCAACCCCAGGGGGGCGCATGCACCGGGGAGCTGTTTTTT. Translating it yields CTSSQPQGGACTGELFF.

The V and J genes are TRBV3-1 (or the pseudogene TRBV3-2) and TRBJ1-1; 9 bases are a match to TRBD1. From germline, CDR1 is LGHDT and CDR2 YNNKEL (reference sequence). V trimming: 2 bases; J trimming: 1 base; junction bases outside the gene matches: 5. The CDR3 runs to 16 residues. The DNA for the CDR3 is TGTGCCAGCAGCCAAAGCCCGGGACAGGGGAACACTGAAGCTTTCTTT. Protein: CASSQSPGQGNTEAFF.

V gene TRBV5-1 combines with J gene TRBJ1-4, with 10 bases fitting TRBD1. CDR3 length: 15 amino acids. Germline-derived CDR1 and CDR2 are SGHRS and YFSETQ. Trimming cost V 2 bases and J 4 bases; bases outside gene matches: 2. The CDR3 nucleotides are TGCGCCAGCAGCTTTGACAGGGGGCATAATGAAAAACTGTTTTTT. Translation: CASSFDRGHNEKLFF.

This chain links TRBV6-6 with TRBJ2-1, with TRBD2 identical over 8 bases. Germline V lookup: CDR1 MNHNY, CDR2 SVGAGI (reference sequence). With V trimmed by 10 bases and J by 2 bases, 4 bases remained unmatched. The CDR3 contains 13 residues. CDR3 DNA sequence: TGTGCCACGCGGGGGGCTACCTACAATGAGCAGTTCTTC. Its protein is CATRGATYNEQFF.

The J gene is TRBJ1-4, the V gene TRBV2, with no clear D. Germline CDR1 and CDR2: SNHLY and FYNNEI. V lost 5 bases to trimming and J lost 10 bases, with 14 bases between them. This CDR3 contains 13 residues. The DNA for the CDR3 is TGTGCCAGCAGTCGGGATTTATCGGGAAAACTGTTTTTT. Protein sequence: CASSRDLSGKLFF. Supplemented by reference TRBV2 and TRBJ1-4, the full variable domain reads EPEVTQTPSHQVTQMGQEVILRCVPISNHLYFYWYRQILGQKVEFLVSFYNNEISEKSEIFDDQFSVERPDGSNFTLKIRSTKLEDSAMYFCASSRDLSGKLFFGSGTQLSVL.

The rearrangement joins TRBV7-9 to TRBJ2-3, with D possibly TRBD2 on 6 matching bases. The germline gives CDR1 SEHNR, CDR2 FQNEAQ (reference sequence). The CDR3 has 15 residues. Trimming pared 5 bases from V and 2 bases from J, leaving 14 bases between. The CDR3 nucleotides are TGTGCCAGCAGCGAGAGCGGGTCGCTCACAGATACGCAGTATTTT. As protein: CASSESGSLTDTQYF.

V usage is TRBV5-1 and J usage is TRBJ2-7, with 9 bases fitting TRBD1. V lost 5 bases and J lost 0; bases outside the gene matches: 6. CDR3 size: 15 residues. Germline-derived CDR1 and CDR2 are SGHRS and YFSETQ. The CDR3 DNA is TGCGCCAGCAGTCCTCGACAGGGGGGCTCCTACGAGCAGTACTTC. It encodes CASSPRQGGSYEQYF.

The V gene is TRBV19, the J gene TRBJ1-4; TRBD1 matches at 7 bases. The junction had 5 bases not matched to a gene; V was cut back by 3 bases and J by 7 bases. CDR1 and CDR2 (germline): LNHDA, SQIVND (reference sequence). The CDR3 sequence is 14 residues long. CDR3 region: CASSIGGGTEKLFF. Written as DNA, the CDR3 is TGTGCCAGTAGTATTGGAGGGGGCACTGAAAAACTGTTTTTT.

The genes are TRBV13 and TRBJ2-3; 8 nucleotides line up with TRBD1. The CDR3 spans 14 residues. Germline CDR1 reads PRHDT; CDR2 reads FYEKMQ (reference sequence). Trimming took 3 bases from V and 1 from J; bases not matched to a gene: 0. The CDR3 reads CASSLGQGTDTQYF. The CDR3 DNA reads as TGTGCCAGCAGCTTGGGACAGGGCACAGATACGCAGTATTTT.

J is TRBJ1-2 and V is TRBV5-6, with 9 bases aligning to TRBD1. This CDR3 has 12 residues. V shed 4 bases, J shed 7 bases, and the junction held 2 bases outside the gene matches. CDR1 is SGHDT, CDR2 YYEEEE, per germline. The CDR3 is CASSRDRAGYTF. The DNA of the CDR3 is TGTGCCAGCAGCCGGGACAGGGCTGGCTACACCTTC.

The chain is built from TRBV19 and TRBJ1-1, with a weak D call TRBD1 (6 bases). Germline V gene lookup returns CDR1 LNHDA and CDR2 SQIVND (reference sequence). This CDR3 comprises 14 residues. Trimming removed 4 bases at V and 6 bases at J, with 15 bases between. CDR3 protein: CASSSGGGTAEAFF. The CDR3 region has the DNA TGTGCCAGTAGTAGCGGGGGCGGGACGGCTGAAGCTTTCTTT.

The V call is TRBV7-2, the J call TRBJ2-1; 11 bases fit TRBD1. Germline V CDR1 and CDR2: SGHTA, FQGNSA. The CDR3 contains 16 residues. V lost 4 bases to trimming and J lost 4 bases; unmatched junction nucleotides: 6. In DNA form, the CDR3 reads TGTGCCAGCAGCTGGGCCGGGACAGGGGGATACAATGAGCAGTTCTTC. Its translation: CASSWAGTGGYNEQFF.

The rearrangement uses TRBV5-1 and TRBJ1-2, with D possibly being TRBD1 (6 bases). This CDR3 has 18 amino acids. The ends were cut back, 1 base at V and 6 bases at J, with 25 bases in the middle. Germline values: CDR1 SGHRS, CDR2 YFSETQ. CDR3 coding DNA: TGCGCCAGCAGCTTGAGCCCCGGACAGACCCGGAACCCAAATGGCTACACCTTC. Protein product: CASSLSPGQTRNPNGYTF. The full variable domain, rest sourced from reference TRBV5-1 and TRBJ1-2, is KAGVTQTPRYLIKTRGQQVTLSCSPISGHRSVSWYQQTPGQGLQFLFEYFSETQRNKGNFPGRFSGRQFSNSRSEMNVSTLELGDSALYLCASSLSPGQTRNPNGYTFGSGTRLTVV.

The gene calls are TRBV24-1 and TRBJ2-1; 8 bases agree with TRBD1. V shed 4 bases and J 8 bases; nucleotides not matched to a gene: 6. The germline V gene has CDR1 KGHDR and CDR2 SFDVKD. This CDR3 has 14 amino acids. This chain's CDR3 is CATSDLTGEDEQFF. CDR3 nucleotides: TGTGCCACCAGTGACCTGACAGGGGAGGATGAGCAGTTCTTC.

The V gene is TRBV5-6, the J gene TRBJ2-3; 9 nucleotides align to TRBD2. This CDR3 is 14 amino acids long. Germline V gives CDR1 SGHDT, CDR2 YYEEEE. V lost 2 bases, J lost 6 bases, and 4 bases stayed unmatched. The CDR3 nucleotides read TGTGCCAGCAGCTTAGGACTAGCGTCCGATACGCAGTATTTT. Translating it yields CASSLGLASDTQYF.